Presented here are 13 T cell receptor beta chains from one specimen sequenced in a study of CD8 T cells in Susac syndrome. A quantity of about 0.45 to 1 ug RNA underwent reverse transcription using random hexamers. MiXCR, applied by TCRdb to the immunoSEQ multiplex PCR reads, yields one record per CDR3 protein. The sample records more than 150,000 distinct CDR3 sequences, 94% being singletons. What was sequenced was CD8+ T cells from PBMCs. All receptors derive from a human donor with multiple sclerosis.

The CDR3 coding sequence is TGTGCCAGCACTCACTCTTGGGACAGCCCCTATAGCAATCAGCCCCAGCATTTT. Its translation is CASTHSWDSPYSNQPQHF. J is TRBJ1-5 and V is TRBV12-3 or TRBV12-4, with 7 bases lining up with TRBD1. The CDR3 is 18 amino acids. V dropped 7 bases and J dropped 0; count of bases not matched to a gene: 15.

CDR3 bases: TGTGCCAGCAGTCCCCCCACGGGCCACTTCTCCAAGGCCCAGCATTTT. It is translated as CASSPPTGHFSKAQHF. The rearrangement links TRBV28 to TRBJ1-5, with no clear D. This CDR3 has 16 residues. CDR1 MDHEN and CDR2 SYDVKM come from the germline V gene. Trimming left V 5 bases short and J 11 bases short, with 25 bases between.

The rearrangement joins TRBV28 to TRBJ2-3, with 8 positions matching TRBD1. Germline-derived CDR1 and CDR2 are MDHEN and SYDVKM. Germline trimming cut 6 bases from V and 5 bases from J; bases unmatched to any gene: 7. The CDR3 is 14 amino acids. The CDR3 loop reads CASRYPQGGDTQYF. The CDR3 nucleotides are TGTGCCAGCAGATATCCACAGGGGGGAGATACGCAGTATTTT.

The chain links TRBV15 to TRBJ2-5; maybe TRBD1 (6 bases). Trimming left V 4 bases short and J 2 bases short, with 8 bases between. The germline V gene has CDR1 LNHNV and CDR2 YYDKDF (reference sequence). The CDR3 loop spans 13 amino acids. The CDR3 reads CATSNREQETQYF. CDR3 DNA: TGTGCCACCAGCAACAGGGAACAAGAGACCCAGTACTTC.

The CDR3 DNA follows: TGTGCCAGCAGCGCGACTGGGGATACGCAGTATTTT. The encoded protein is CASSATGDTQYF. The chain couples TRBV9 to TRBJ2-3; D uncertain. The CDR3 is 12 amino acids. From germline, CDR1 is SGDLS and CDR2 YYNGEE. Trimming cost V 3 bases and J 6 bases, with 8 bases left between them.

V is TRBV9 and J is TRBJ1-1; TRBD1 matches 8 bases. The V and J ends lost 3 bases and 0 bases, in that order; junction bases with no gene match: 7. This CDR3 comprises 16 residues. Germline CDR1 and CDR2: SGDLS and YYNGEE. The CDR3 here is CASSAPGGQVNTEAFF. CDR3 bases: TGTGCCAGCAGCGCCCCGGGGGGACAGGTGAACACTGAAGCTTTCTTT. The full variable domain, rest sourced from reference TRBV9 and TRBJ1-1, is DSGVTQTPKHLITATGQRVTLRCSPRSGDLSVYWYQQSLDQGLQFLIQYYNGEERAKGNILERFSAQQFPDLHSELNLSSLELGDSALYFCASSAPGGQVNTEAFFGQGTRLTVV.

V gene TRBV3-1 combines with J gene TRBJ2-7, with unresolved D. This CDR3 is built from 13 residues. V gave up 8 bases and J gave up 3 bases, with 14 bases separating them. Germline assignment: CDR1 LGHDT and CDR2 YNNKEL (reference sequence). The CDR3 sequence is CASGSPQFYEQYF. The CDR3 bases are TGTGCCAGCGGATCCCCCCAGTTCTACGAGCAGTACTTC.

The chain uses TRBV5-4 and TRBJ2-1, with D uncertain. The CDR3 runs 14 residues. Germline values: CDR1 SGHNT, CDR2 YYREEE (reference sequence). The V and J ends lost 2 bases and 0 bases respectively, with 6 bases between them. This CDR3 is CASSFRLSYNEQFF. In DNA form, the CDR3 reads TGTGCCAGCAGCTTCAGACTCTCCTACAATGAGCAGTTCTTC.

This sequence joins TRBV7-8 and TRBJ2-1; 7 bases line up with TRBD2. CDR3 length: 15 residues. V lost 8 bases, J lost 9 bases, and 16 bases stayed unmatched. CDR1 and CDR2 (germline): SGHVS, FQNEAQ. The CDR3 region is CASGSGERYRIEQFF. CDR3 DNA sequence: TGTGCCAGCGGGAGCGGGGAGAGGTATCGGATTGAGCAGTTCTTC.

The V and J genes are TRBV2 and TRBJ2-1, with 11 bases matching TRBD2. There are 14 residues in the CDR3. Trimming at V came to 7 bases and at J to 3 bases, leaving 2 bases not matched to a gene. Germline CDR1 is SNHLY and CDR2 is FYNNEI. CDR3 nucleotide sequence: TGTGCCAGCACTGGACTAGCGGGCTACAATGAGCAGTTCTTC. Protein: CASTGLAGYNEQFF.

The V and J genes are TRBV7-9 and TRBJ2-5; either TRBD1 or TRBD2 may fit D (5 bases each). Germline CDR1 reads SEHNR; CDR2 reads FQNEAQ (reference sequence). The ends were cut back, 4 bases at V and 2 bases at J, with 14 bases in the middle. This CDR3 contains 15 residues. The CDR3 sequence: CASSSWDGGQETQYF. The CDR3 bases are TGTGCCAGCAGCTCCTGGGACGGAGGTCAAGAGACCCAGTACTTC.

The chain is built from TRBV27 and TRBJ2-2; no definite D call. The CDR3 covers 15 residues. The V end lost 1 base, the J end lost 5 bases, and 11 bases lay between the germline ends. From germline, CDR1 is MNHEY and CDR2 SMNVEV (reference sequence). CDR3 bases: TGTGCCAGCAGTTTATTTGCCGGTAATACCGGGGAGCTGTTTTTT. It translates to CASSLFAGNTGELFF.

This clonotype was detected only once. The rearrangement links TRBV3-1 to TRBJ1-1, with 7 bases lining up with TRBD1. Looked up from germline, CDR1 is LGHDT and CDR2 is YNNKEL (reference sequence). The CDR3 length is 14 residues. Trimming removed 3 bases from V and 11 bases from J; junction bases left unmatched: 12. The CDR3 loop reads CASSHPEGGNGAFF. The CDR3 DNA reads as TGTGCCAGCAGCCACCCAGAAGGGGGCAATGGGGCTTTCTTT.